Listed here are 9 T cell receptor beta chains from one sample, sequenced in a study of shared T cell receptors in the human thymus listed by TCRdb under 2021. Receptor amplification or capture employed the immunoSEQ multiplex PCR assay. The clones in this table, taken by TCRdb from immuneACCESS, are in-frame only. Not every clone is retained; where verified, under half of the shortfall comes from an unresolved V gene, and the cause of the rest is unknown. The sample includes 720,000 or so clones, with 70% to 90% observed a single time. The ten largest clones add up to 0.008% to 0.011% of the sample. These data were also reused for a study on human thymus T cells.

The sample was thymocytes. These TCRs come from a girl under three years old with a congenital heart defect. Donor details come from another sample of the same person, matched by shared clones.

The chain joins TRBV7-3 to TRBJ2-3; TRBD2 matches 8 bases. Germline V gene data show CDR1 as SGHTA and CDR2 as FQGTGA. With V trimmed by 5 bases and J by 1 base, 8 bases remained unmatched. The CDR3 totals 16 residues. This CDR3 is CASSLISGDGTDTQYF. As DNA, the CDR3 is TGTGCCAGCAGCCTGATTAGCGGGGACGGCACAGATACGCAGTATTTT.

This rearrangement joins TRBV19 to TRBJ1-2, with TRBD1 matching 8 bases. Germline V gives CDR1 LNHDA, CDR2 SQIVND (reference sequence). The V and J ends lost 6 bases and 1 base, in that order; junction bases with no gene match: 10. The CDR3 sequence is 16 residues long. DNA for the CDR3: TGTGCCAGTAGCATTCCAAAAACAGGGGGTAACTATGGCTACACCTTC. It translates to CASSIPKTGGNYGYTF.

This clone occurred a few times. V usage is TRBV5-1 and J usage is TRBJ1-2, with 7 positions matching TRBD1. Germline V gives CDR1 SGHRS, CDR2 YFSETQ. V lost 0 bases to trimming and J lost 2 bases; unmatched junction nucleotides: 7. This CDR3 comprises 16 residues. CDR3 region: CASSLGSGTENYGYTF. The CDR3 nucleotides are TGCGCCAGCAGCTTGGGCTCCGGGACAGAGAACTATGGCTACACCTTC.

This rearrangement joins TRBV5-1 to TRBJ2-1, with D tentatively TRBD1 (5 bases). The length of the CDR3 is 15 residues. V was cut by 0 bases and J by 7 bases, with 14 bases left in between. In germline, CDR1 is SGHRS, CDR2 YFSETQ. CDR3 sequence reads: CASSLAQGGGNEQFF. CDR3 in DNA: TGCGCCAGCAGCTTGGCGCAGGGTGGTGGAAATGAGCAGTTCTTC.

The chain carries TRBV2 and TRBJ1-4; a weak D match, TRBD1 (6 bases). From germline, CDR1 is SNHLY and CDR2 FYNNEI. CDR3 length: 15 amino acids. Trimming took off 7 bases at V and 5 bases at J, with 17 bases between the two ends. CDR3 in amino acids: CASMGALEGNEKLFF. CDR3 coding DNA: TGTGCCAGCATGGGGGCCCTCGAGGGAAATGAAAAACTGTTTTTT.

This chain uses TRBV6-5 with TRBJ2-4; TRBD2 matches 8 bases. The length of the CDR3 is 15 residues. Per germline, CDR1 MNHEY and CDR2 SVGAGI. V shed 6 bases, J shed 7 bases, and the junction held 11 bases outside the gene matches. Here the CDR3 DNA reads TGTGCCAGCAGCGAAAGAGCGGGGGAGGGGAACATTCAGTACTTC. Translated: CASSERAGEGNIQYF.

In this sample, this clone turned up once. The rearrangement links TRBV5-1 to TRBJ1-2, with no clear D. Per germline, CDR1 SGHRS and CDR2 YFSETQ. The CDR3 has 15 amino acids. The V end was cut by 0 bases, the J end by 2 bases, with 11 bases between. CDR3 DNA sequence: TGCGCCAGCAGCTTGGCTCTCGGCAGGAACTATGGCTACACCTTC. This gives the protein CASSLALGRNYGYTF.

The chain employs TRBV14 and TRBJ1-4; D is possibly TRBD1 (5 bases). The V gene's germline CDR1 is SGHDN and CDR2 FVKESK. This CDR3 is built from 15 residues. Trimming cost V 2 bases and J 8 bases, with 15 bases left between them. This CDR3 reads CASSQSPMGREKLFF. CDR3 nucleotides: TGTGCCAGCAGCCAATCCCCGATGGGGCGGGAAAAACTGTTTTTT.

V usage is TRBV28 and J usage is TRBJ2-4, with D possibly TRBD2 on 5 matching bases. CDR1 and CDR2 from the germline V gene are MDHEN and SYDVKM. V lost 8 bases and J 6 bases, leaving 17 bases between the germline ends. This CDR3 comprises 14 residues. The CDR3 sequence is CASSTQDSINIQYF. The CDR3 DNA reads TGTGCCAGCTCGACCCAGGACTCAATAAACATTCAGTACTTC.